This is a list of T cell receptor beta chains from one sample in a study of blood T cell repertoires in COVID-19. Using immunoSEQ multiplex PCR, the repertoire was profiled, and TCRdb retains in-frame clones only, with some absent. The sample lists some 400,000 clones, over 75% occurring once. Sequencing was carried out using peripheral blood. These receptors were taken from a woman in her fifties or sixties with COVID-19, enrolled during active disease. CDR3s include the opening cysteine and the closing phenylalanine or tryptophan. Fields, in order: D gene, clone size, J gene, V gene, CDR3 protein, CDR3 DNA. D genes are given only for firm matches. Expanded clones get a size class; other rows say once, few or many, or leave the size out.

d_call: -
clone_size: -
j_call: TRBJ2-1
v_call: TRBV5-1
cdr3_aa: CASSFGQYNEQFF
cdr3_nt: TGCGCCAGCAGCTTTGGACAGTACAATGAGCAGTTCTTC

d_call: TRBD1
clone_size: -
j_call: TRBJ2-7
v_call: TRBV5-5
cdr3_aa: CASSSRTGVPYEQYF
cdr3_nt: TGTGCCAGCAGCTCCCGGACAGGGGTTCCCTACGAGCAGTACTTC

d_call: TRBD1
clone_size: -
j_call: TRBJ1-1
v_call: TRBV25-1
cdr3_aa: CASSASGGPPGTEAFF
cdr3_nt: TGTGCCAGCAGTGCGTCAGGGGGCCCCCCGGGCACTGAAGCTTTCTTT

d_call: -
clone_size: once
j_call: TRBJ2-3
v_call: TRBV7-9
cdr3_aa: CASSVPGSGTDTQYF
cdr3_nt: TGTGCCAGCAGCGTTCCGGGATCCGGCACAGATACGCAGTATTTT

d_call: TRBD1
clone_size: -
j_call: TRBJ2-7
v_call: TRBV18
cdr3_aa: CASSAGQGYEQYF
cdr3_nt: TGTGCCAGCTCAGCAGGACAGGGATACGAGCAGTACTTC

d_call: -
clone_size: -
j_call: TRBJ1-4
v_call: TRBV18
cdr3_aa: CASSPGHPNEKLFF
cdr3_nt: TGTGCCAGCTCACCGGGACACCCTAATGAAAAACTGTTTTTT

d_call: TRBD2
clone_size: -
j_call: TRBJ2-7
v_call: TRBV7-8
cdr3_aa: CASSHSGGDYEQYF
cdr3_nt: TGTGCCAGCAGCCATAGCGGGGGGGATTACGAGCAGTACTTC

d_call: -
clone_size: -
j_call: TRBJ1-5
v_call: TRBV7-2
cdr3_aa: CASSQTGDQPQHF
cdr3_nt: TGTGCCAGCAGCCAAACCGGGGATCAGCCCCAGCATTTT

d_call: TRBD1
clone_size: -
j_call: TRBJ2-5
v_call: TRBV19
cdr3_aa: CASSTGTGRETQYF
cdr3_nt: TGTGCCAGTAGTACCGGGACAGGGCGCGAGACCCAGTACTTC

d_call: TRBD1
clone_size: -
j_call: TRBJ2-3
v_call: TRBV5-1
cdr3_aa: CASSFRGTGGGTDTQYF
cdr3_nt: TGCGCCAGCAGCTTTCGAGGAACAGGGGGCGGCACAGATACGCAGTATTTT

d_call: TRBD1
clone_size: -
j_call: TRBJ2-1
v_call: TRBV5-1
cdr3_aa: CASNRGAYNEQFF
cdr3_nt: TGCGCCAGCAACAGGGGTGCCTACAATGAGCAGTTCTTC

d_call: -
clone_size: -
j_call: TRBJ1-1
v_call: TRBV7-9
cdr3_aa: CASSLVGGGTEAFF
cdr3_nt: TGTGCCAGCAGCTTAGTGGGAGGTGGCACTGAAGCTTTCTTT

d_call: -
clone_size: -
j_call: TRBJ2-2
v_call: TRBV11-2
cdr3_aa: CASSLAGQAGELFF
cdr3_nt: TGTGCCAGCAGCTTAGCAGGGCAAGCCGGGGAGCTGTTTTTT

d_call: -
clone_size: -
j_call: TRBJ1-6
v_call: TRBV3-1/TRBV3-2
cdr3_aa: CASTLGRRNSPLHF
cdr3_nt: TGTGCCAGCACCCTAGGGAGACGTAATTCACCCCTCCACTTT

d_call: -
clone_size: -
j_call: TRBJ1-3
v_call: TRBV7-9
cdr3_aa: CASSTSGGNTIYF
cdr3_nt: TGTGCCAGCAGCACCTCGGGGGGAAACACCATATATTTT

d_call: -
clone_size: -
j_call: TRBJ2-7
v_call: TRBV5-4
cdr3_aa: CASSSGQSYEQYF
cdr3_nt: TGTGCCAGCAGCTCAGGACAGTCTTACGAGCAGTACTTC

d_call: -
clone_size: once
j_call: TRBJ1-3
v_call: TRBV9
cdr3_aa: CASSVDGDSGNTIYF
cdr3_nt: TGTGCCAGCAGCGTAGACGGAGACTCTGGAAACACCATATATTTT

d_call: -
clone_size: -
j_call: TRBJ1-2
v_call: TRBV19
cdr3_aa: CASSIGRGLYGYTF
cdr3_nt: TGTGCCAGTAGTATTGGAAGGGGCCTGTATGGCTACACCTTC

d_call: -
clone_size: -
j_call: TRBJ1-1
v_call: TRBV4-2
cdr3_aa: CASSYLTGELDTEAFF
cdr3_nt: TGTGCCAGCAGCTACCTAACGGGAGAGTTAGACACTGAAGCTTTCTTT

d_call: -
clone_size: -
j_call: TRBJ1-2
v_call: TRBV6-6
cdr3_aa: CASRMGADYGYTF
cdr3_nt: TGTGCCAGCAGGATGGGGGCTGACTATGGCTACACCTTC

d_call: -
clone_size: -
j_call: TRBJ1-1
v_call: TRBV28
cdr3_aa: CASSPQRGKNTEAFF
cdr3_nt: TGTGCCAGCAGCCCCCAGCGGGGTAAGAACACTGAAGCTTTCTTT

d_call: TRBD1
clone_size: -
j_call: TRBJ2-2
v_call: TRBV24-1
cdr3_aa: CATSDDRDRATGELFF
cdr3_nt: TGTGCCACCAGTGATGACCGGGACAGGGCGACCGGGGAGCTGTTTTTT

d_call: -
clone_size: -
j_call: TRBJ2-7
v_call: TRBV5-1
cdr3_aa: CASCFGPALHEQYF
cdr3_nt: TGCGCCAGTTGCTTTGGGCCTGCTCTCCACGAGCAGTACTTC